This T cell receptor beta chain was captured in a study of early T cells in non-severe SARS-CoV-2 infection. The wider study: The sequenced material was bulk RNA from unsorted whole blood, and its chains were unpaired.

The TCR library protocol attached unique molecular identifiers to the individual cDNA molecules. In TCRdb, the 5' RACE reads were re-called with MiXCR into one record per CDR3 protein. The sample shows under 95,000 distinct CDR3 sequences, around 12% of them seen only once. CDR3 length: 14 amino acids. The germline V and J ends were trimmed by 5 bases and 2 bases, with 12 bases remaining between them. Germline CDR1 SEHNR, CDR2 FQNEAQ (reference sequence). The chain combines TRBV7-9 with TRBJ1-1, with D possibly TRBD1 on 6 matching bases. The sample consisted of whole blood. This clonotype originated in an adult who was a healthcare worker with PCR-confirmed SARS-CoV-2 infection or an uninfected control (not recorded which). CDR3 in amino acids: CASSVWTANTEAFF. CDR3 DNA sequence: TGTGCCAGCAGCGTCTGGACAGCCAACACTGAAGCTTTCTTT.